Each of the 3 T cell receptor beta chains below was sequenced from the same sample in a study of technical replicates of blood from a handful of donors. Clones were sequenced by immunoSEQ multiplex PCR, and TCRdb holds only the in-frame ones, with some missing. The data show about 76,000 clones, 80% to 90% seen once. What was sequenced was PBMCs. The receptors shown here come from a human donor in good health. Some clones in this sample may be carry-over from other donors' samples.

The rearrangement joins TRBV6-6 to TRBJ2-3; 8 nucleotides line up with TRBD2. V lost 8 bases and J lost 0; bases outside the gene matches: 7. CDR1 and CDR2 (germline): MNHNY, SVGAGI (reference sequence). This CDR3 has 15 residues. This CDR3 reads CASFAGGGSTDTQYF. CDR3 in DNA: TGTGCCAGCTTCGCCGGGGGGGGAAGCACAGATACGCAGTATTTT.

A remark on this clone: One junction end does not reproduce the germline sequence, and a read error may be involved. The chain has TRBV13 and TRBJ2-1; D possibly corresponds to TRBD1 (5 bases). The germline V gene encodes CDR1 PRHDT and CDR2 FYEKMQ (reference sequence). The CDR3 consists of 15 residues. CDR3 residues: CASRSRTLSHNEQFF. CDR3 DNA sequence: TGTGCCAGCAGATCTCGGACACTCTCCCACAATGAGCAGTTCTTC.

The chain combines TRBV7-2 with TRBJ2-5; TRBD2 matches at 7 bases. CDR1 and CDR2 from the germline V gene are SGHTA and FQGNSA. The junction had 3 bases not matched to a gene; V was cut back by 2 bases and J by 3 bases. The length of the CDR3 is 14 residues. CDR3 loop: CASSLTAGEETQYF. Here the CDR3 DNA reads TGTGCCAGCAGCTTAACGGCGGGGGAAGAGACCCAGTACTTC.